These T cell receptor beta chains were read from a single sample in a study of shared clonotypes between healthy human individuals. Sequencing was performed with immunoSEQ multiplex PCR; in TCRdb, only in-frame clones are kept and a portion is missing. This table has 1.4 million or so clones, approximately 98.5% appearing once. Sequenced: naive CD4+ T cells sorted from blood. The origin of the receptors is a young man in good health. Both conserved end residues are part of each CDR3.

TRBV29-1	CSVQGGRGEKLFF
TRBV5-6	CASSLVVGPGRGEQYF
TRBV5-1	CASSWGQGRDTQYF
TRBV11-2	CASSFPGQGLNTEAFF
TRBV9	CASSDTGTYNEQFF
TRBV14	CASSSKAGLSTDTQYF
TRBV5-5	CASSPRGPNTGELFF
TRBV6-5	CASSYQSQPQHF
TRBV5-4	CASSPSWGGGNQPQHF
TRBV6-1	CASSGGQTTVHEQYF
TRBV15	CATSSGIPNLSDTEAFF
TRBV6-5	CASRGQGYSGNTIYF
TRBV7-9	CASSRRVVEGNIQYF
TRBV10-1	CASSTIRNEQFF
TRBV6-1	CASSDGPAGANEQYF
TRBV27	CASSPLVNTGELFF
TRBV5-1	CASSARTGALKEQFF
TRBV5-1	CASSSLTGTGELFF
TRBV6-1	CASSPRVEQFF
TRBV16	CASSQFQNRVTNEKLFF
TRBV14	CASQRLEVTGELFF
TRBV5-1	CASSHSRRTTLPRNTEAFF
TRBV2	CASSPSGRALNEQFF
TRBV11-2	CASRPIAGSNTGELFF
TRBV18	CASSPLGPPGETQYF
TRBV27	CASSLTLHGETQYF
TRBV5-6	CASSLVAVRNTGELFF
TRBV25-1	CASSEYTGQETQYF
TRBV18	CASSRDRNLMNTEAFF